This T cell receptor (beta chain) derives from a study of cytomegalovirus exposure and HLA in healthy donors. Germline V CDR1 and CDR2: LGHNA, YSLEER. The CDR3 loop spans 14 amino acids. Deletions cut 1 base from V and 4 bases from J, with 8 bases between. Primers: 60 Vbeta forward and 13 Jbeta reverse. Data came from immunoSEQ multiplex PCR; TCRdb stores just in-frame clones and leaves some out. Altogether 150,000 to 180,000 clones are present, approximately 72% being singletons, with the ten largest covering 2.5% to 3%. General study findings and limits: Fewer N-insertions (relative to the 666-donor mean) were reportedly seen in an Asian-associated ancestry cluster in a later analysis.

This clone was counted a single time. Its antigen is as yet unknown. This sequence was found in a man younger than 35 in good health and CMV-seronegative. The gene calls are TRBV4-3 and TRBJ1-3; D not certain. Sequenced material: PBMCs. CDR3 residues: CASSQARAGNTIYF. In DNA form, the CDR3 reads TGCGCCAGCAGCCAAGCGAGGGCCGGAAACACCATATATTTT.